One and the same sample provided the 10 T cell receptor beta chains below, sequenced in a study of T cell repertoires in cytomegalovirus infection. These receptors' targets are unknown. One entry per CDR3 protein, called by TCRdb with MiXCR from the reads. This table holds some 940,000 distinct CDR3 sequences, around 30% found once. Source: cultured CD8+ T cells from PBMCs, taken from culture after CMV antigen stimulation. These TCRs come from a human donor in good health (CMV status not recorded). Some clones in this sample may be carry-over from other donors' samples.

The genes are TRBV4-2 and TRBJ2-5; TRBD2 matches 14 bases. V dropped 1 base and J dropped 3; count of bases not matched to a gene: 13. In germline, CDR1 is LGHNA, CDR2 YNFKEQ. The CDR3 covers 20 residues. The CDR3 DNA sequence: TGTGCCAGCAGCCAAGTTAGCAATGGGCTGACTAGCGGGGGGGAAGAGACCCAGTACTTC. It codes for CASSQVSNGLTSGGEETQYF.

This sequence joins TRBV19 and TRBJ2-7; D unclear. V was trimmed by 3 bases and J by 5 bases, leaving 5 bases between them. Germline V CDR1 and CDR2: LNHDA, SQIVND (reference sequence). The CDR3 spans 11 residues. CDR3 in amino acids: CASSIMDEQYF. In DNA form, the CDR3 reads TGTGCCAGTAGTATCATGGACGAGCAGTACTTC.

The V gene is TRBV5-4, the J gene TRBJ1-1; a possible D gene is TRBD1 (5 bases). Per the germline V gene, CDR1 is SGHNT and CDR2 is YYREEE (reference sequence). The V and J ends lost 0 bases and 10 bases respectively, with 10 bases between them. The CDR3 is 12 residues long. The CDR3 DNA reads as TGTGCCAGCAGCTTGGGCGGGGCGGTAGCTTTCTTT. This gives the protein CASSLGGAVAFF.

The V call is TRBV7-4, the J call TRBJ2-1; 9 nucleotides line up with TRBD2. Trimming removed 5 bases from V and 10 bases from J; junction bases left unmatched: 12. The length of the CDR3 is 15 residues. Germline V gene sequence: CDR1 SGHVT, CDR2 SQSDAQ. This CDR3 reads CASSPSRAGGGEQFF. The CDR3 coding sequence is TGTGCCAGCAGCCCAAGCCGGGCGGGGGGGGGAGAGCAGTTCTTC.

This clonotype was recorded a few times. This rearrangement joins TRBV28 to TRBJ2-3; 9 bases line up with TRBD1. Germline CDR1 and CDR2: MDHEN and SYDVKM. V lost 3 bases to trimming and J lost 5 bases; unmatched junction nucleotides: 9. The CDR3 is 16 residues long. CDR3 loop: CASSFPRDRVEDTQYF. CDR3 nucleotides: TGTGCCAGCAGTTTCCCCCGGGACAGGGTGGAAGATACGCAGTATTTT.

CDR3 nucleotides: TGTGCCAGCAGTTACTCGATCGGGGGCCACGGATTTACAGATACGCAGTATTTT. This sequence encodes CASSYSIGGHGFTDTQYF. The chain recombines TRBV6-5 with TRBJ2-3, with D possibly called TRBD1 or TRBD2 (6 bases each). CDR1 is MNHEY, CDR2 SVGAGI, per germline. This CDR3 spans 18 amino acids. V shed 0 bases and J shed 3 bases, with 19 bases lying between them.

In this sample, this clonotype turned up a few times. The chain couples TRBV7-6 to TRBJ1-1, with a tentative D call TRBD1 (5 bases). Germline CDR1 is SGHVS and CDR2 is FNYEAQ. With 5 bases removed from V and 5 bases from J, the gap between germline ends came to 15 bases. The CDR3 loop spans 14 amino acids. This CDR3 reads CASSARGVGTEAFF. The CDR3 region has the DNA TGTGCCAGCAGCGCTAGAGGGGTTGGGACTGAAGCTTTCTTT.

The V gene is TRBV27, the J gene TRBJ1-2, with D tentatively TRBD1 (5 bases). Germline loops: CDR1 MNHEY, CDR2 SMNVEV (reference sequence). The CDR3 consists of 14 residues. V was cut by 4 bases and J by 0 bases, with 9 bases left in between. CDR3 nucleotides: TGTGCCAGCAGTTCGACAGAGACTAACTATGGCTACACCTTC. Its translation: CASSSTETNYGYTF.

This chain uses TRBV27 with TRBJ2-2, with 7 bases that match TRBD1. Germline CDR1 MNHEY, CDR2 SMNVEV (reference sequence). The CDR3 is 14 amino acids. V lost 8 bases and J lost 4; bases outside the gene matches: 7. The CDR3 sequence is CASGTVHFTGELFF. The CDR3 coding sequence is TGTGCCAGCGGGACAGTACATTTCACCGGGGAGCTGTTTTTT.

This clonotype was seen only a few times. The genes are TRBV7-6 and TRBJ1-1; D is perhaps TRBD1 (5 bases). The CDR3 covers 11 residues. CDR1 is SGHVS and CDR2 is FNYEAQ in the germline V gene. Trimming removed 8 bases at V and 10 bases at J, with 14 bases between. Here the CDR3 reads CASEGRWIAFF. The CDR3 region has the DNA TGTGCCAGCGAGGGGCGTTGGATAGCTTTCTTT.